This TCR beta chain was recorded in a study of shared clonotypes between healthy human individuals (dated by TCRdb to the early 2020s). About the full investigation: The cohort comprised a couple of women and a few men aged 18 to 49 years. To estimate repertoire size and how much clonotypes are shared between individuals, the study performed deep sequencing of blood TCR repertoires from about five healthy adults. Each donor's leukapheresis produced roughly between roughly 0.9 and 8.9 billion PBMCs. For each donor, three plates each were used for CD4 naive and CD4 memory, two plates were used for CD8 naive, and one plate was used for CD8 memory. Different laboratories and diverse techniques were used to prepare libraries and sequence TCR repertoires, to increase sequencing depth and limit assay-specific biases.

Using the deep immunoSEQ assay, multiplex PCR amplified TCR CDR3 regions from genomic DNA. Genomic DNA extracted from each cell subset was distributed evenly over all wells of several immunoSEQ 96-well plates, and each plate served as one replicate. For sorted subsets, each replicate PCR was loaded with approximately 200 ng genomic DNA, equivalent to 30,000 or so T cell genomes. Purified libraries were measured with a Qubit 3.0 fluorometer, size-checked on a Bioanalyzer 2100, and measured again with the KAPA Library Quantification kit. Every immunoSEQ 96-well plate was sequenced on a dedicated single-read 150-cycle Illumina NextSeq 550 flow cell. As for the authors' bioinformatics: The immunoSEQ output contained only junctional sequences without quality scores, so filtering could not match that applied to full-length reads. Sequences were annotated with PyIR, a Python wrapper for IgBLAST v1.9, and V/J genes and CDR3 were assigned using IMGT germline references. Reads were filtered out if the reads had weak V/J assignments (E-value above 1e-6), no CDR3, stop codons, out-of-frame junctions, or ambiguous translated residues. A V3J clonotype was defined by an identical inferred V gene, J gene, and CDR3 amino acid sequence. To compute the percentage overlap between repertoires, the number of shared unique clonotypes was divided by the size of the smaller repertoire. RTK rarefaction, the Chao1 estimator, and Recon v2.1 estimates of unobserved clonotypes were used to assess repertoire richness. OLGA was used to compute generation probabilities for all TCRbeta clonotypes that the gDNA method yielded from a handful of donors. Imported from immuneACCESS, the table was reduced by TCRdb to in-frame sequences with V and J called. These copies leave out some clones; in studies compared against another copy, an unresolved V gene accounts for under half, and the cause of the remainder is not known. The DNA was the basis for D and trimming; V, J and clone size are from that table. The table for this sample lists millions of clones; 90% to 95% of them were counted only once. The leading ten clones occupy 0.1% to 0.15% of the sample.

The donors were healthy, HIV-negative adults who had no recently reported acute infections or vaccinations. Every donor was a Caucasian adult residing in Nashville, Tennessee, USA. CD4+ T cells were enriched by magnetic negative selection, after which naive cells were positively selected on CD45RA and the negative fraction was taken as the memory subset. Blood was collected by leukapheresis, and PBMCs were isolated by Ficoll-Histopaque density gradient centrifugation and then cryopreserved in liquid nitrogen vapor phase. Analytical flow cytometry was used to check the purity and quantity of every magnetically sorted T cell population. Genomic DNA was isolated from each sorted fraction and quantified by UV absorbance on a Nanodrop 2000c. Its CDR3 holds 14 amino acids, cysteine through phenylalanine. CDR3 DNA is the only sequence kept; it has 42 bases, read in frame from the first base. CDR1 and CDR2 were assigned from the germline V gene as MDHEN and SYDVKM. Ends trimmed: V by 6 bases, J by 7 bases; bases unmatched to a gene: 9.

Results and caveats for the whole study, not just this receptor: Because the study included only a small number of donors, the genetic and exposure-history diversity represented was limited. Sampling was restricted to blood, and TCR repertoires in tissues likely differ from the TCR repertoires found in blood. Across a few donors, around 5.4% of naive CD4, roughly 3.3% of naive CD8, 2.3% of memory CD4, and approximately 0.4% of memory CD8 clonotypes were shared. Higher generation probabilities were observed for clonotypes shared by all four sorted-subset donors than for non-shared clonotypes. Based on pairwise subsampling, the degree of clonotype sharing among donors was expected to be affected by sequencing depth. Incomplete sequencing was indicated by rarefaction of sorted-subset datasets, despite the large sequencing depth. Estimated clonotype richness was generally larger for naive than for memory subsets.

Comment on this clone: What antigen it recognizes has not been identified. The record has no base qualities; no much larger clone is one base away.

The chain links TRBV28 with TRBJ1-5, with 7 middle bases fitting TRBD1. Sequenced material: naive CD4+ T cells sorted from blood. Per the publication, the cell subset or site label means: CD45RA+ positively selected. The receptor comes from a young man in good health. The CDR3 region: CASSLTGAWQPQHF. The nucleotides read TGTGCCAGCAGCCTAACAGGGGCCTGGCAGCCCCAGCATTTT.